This T cell receptor beta chain was obtained from a study of shared clonotypes between healthy human individuals (dated by TCRdb to 2018 to 2020). Regarding the complete study: The cohort included three men and a couple of women between 18 and 49 years of age. For each donor, CD4 naive and CD4 memory were each run on three plates, CD8 naive on two plates, and CD8 memory on one plate. To estimate repertoire size and how much clonotype sharing occurs between individuals, the study deeply sequenced the blood TCR repertoires of several healthy adults. Libraries were prepared and TCR repertoires were sequenced by different laboratories using diverse techniques, in order to increase sequencing depth and limit assay-specific biases. Each donor's leukapheresis produced roughly between roughly 0.9 and 8.9 billion PBMCs.

The cysteine opens and the phenylalanine closes a CDR3 of 14 amino acids. The retained sequence is limited to the CDR3, 42 bases, with the frame set at the first base. For CDR1 and CDR2, the germline V gene lists SGHVS and FQNEAQ. V was cut back by 5 bases and J by 5 bases, leaving a gap of 13 bases between them. Using the deep immunoSEQ assay, TCR CDR3 regions were amplified from genomic DNA by multiplex PCR. Extracted genomic DNA from each cell subset was spread evenly across all wells of several immunoSEQ 96-well plates, with each plate serving as a replicate. For sorted subsets, about 220 ng of genomic DNA, equivalent to some 33,000 T cell genomes, went into each replicate PCR. The purified libraries were quantified using a Qubit 3.0 fluorometer, sized with a Bioanalyzer 2100, and then quantified again using the KAPA Library Quantification kit. Every immunoSEQ 96-well plate was sequenced on a separate single-read 150-cycle Illumina NextSeq 550 flow cell. On the authors' methods: Because the immunoSEQ output held only junctional sequences and lacked quality scores, the filtering could not match the filtering applied to full-length reads. To assign V/J genes and CDR3, sequences were annotated using PyIR, a Python wrapper for IgBLAST v1.9, with IMGT germline references. Reads with weak V/J assignments (E-value above 1e-6), missing CDR3, stop codons, out-of-frame junctions, or ambiguous translated residues were removed. A V3J clonotype was defined by an identical inferred V gene, J gene, and CDR3 amino acid sequence. Percentage overlap between repertoires was calculated by dividing the number of shared unique clonotypes by the size of the smaller repertoire. Three approaches were used to assess repertoire richness: RTK rarefaction, the Chao1 estimator, and Recon v2.1 estimates of unobserved clonotypes. Generation probabilities were computed with OLGA for all TCRbeta clonotypes obtained by the gDNA method from several donors. Sourced from immuneACCESS, this table was stored by TCRdb with only in-frame sequences that have V and J called. A share of the clones is absent; for the studies checked, an unresolved V gene accounts for under half, and the remainder has no known explanation. The V and J calls and clone size were taken over from that table, and D and trimming were inferred from the DNA. The table for this sample lists about 330,000 clones; around 67% of them were counted only once. Of the sample, approximately 10% falls within the top ten clones.

About this clone: The specificity of this receptor is unknown. No per-base quality is available; no much larger clone lies one base away.

Overall results and qualifications from the work: Incomplete sequencing was indicated by rarefaction of sorted-subset datasets, despite the large sequencing depth. Sampling was restricted to blood, and TCR repertoires in tissue are likely to differ from TCR repertoires in blood. Pairwise subsampling led to the expectation that sequencing depth would affect the degree of clonotype sharing among donors. About 5% of naive CD4, 3.5% of naive CD8, roughly 2.4% of memory CD4, and about 0.4% of memory CD8 clonotypes were shared across four donors. Higher generation probabilities were observed for clonotypes shared by all four sorted-subset donors than for non-shared clonotypes. Because the study included a small number of donors, the genetic and exposure-history diversity represented was limited. Estimated clonotype richness was generally larger for naive than for memory subsets.

Healthy HIV-negative adults with no recently reported acute infections or vaccinations were included as donors. All donors were Caucasian adults living in Nashville, Tennessee, USA. CD4+ T cells were enriched by magnetic negative selection; naive cells were then positively selected on CD45RA, and the negative fraction formed the memory subset. Blood was obtained by leukapheresis, after which PBMCs were separated by Ficoll-Histopaque density gradient centrifugation and cryopreserved in liquid nitrogen vapor phase. Analytical flow cytometry was used to check the purity and quantity of every magnetically sorted T cell population. Genomic DNA was isolated from each sorted fraction and quantified by UV absorbance on a Nanodrop 2000c.

Material: memory CD4+ T cells sorted from blood. Read against the paper, the sample's cell subset or site label means: CD45RA-negative fraction. The chain is made from TRBV7-8 and TRBJ2-1, with the D segment identity uncertain. The TCR was taken from a man younger than 40 in good health. The CDR3 protein sequence reads: CASSPKGVDNEQFF. Read as DNA, the sequence is TGTGCCAGCAGCCCCAAGGGTGTTGACAATGAGCAGTTCTTC.